This TCR beta chain was recorded in a study of glioma-infiltrating T cells. In its sample, this clonotype was seen many times. Amplification of TCR alpha and beta CDR3 regions from RNA used iRepertoire nested multiplex PCR. MiXCR, applied by TCRdb to the multiplex PCR reads, yields one record per CDR3 protein. The data show approximately 110,000 distinct CDR3 sequences, approximately 23% seen once. This TCR derives from a human donor with low-grade glioma or glioblastoma, undergoing nonglioma brain surgery, or in good health (not recorded which). Material for sequencing was glioma tissue, nonneoplastic brain tissue, or PBMCs (not recorded which).

The CDR3 loop reads CASSPRTGGDQPQHF. The DNA for the CDR3 is TGTGCCAGCAGCCCCAGGACAGGGGGTGATCAGCCCCAGCATTTT. This rearrangement joins TRBV6-1 to TRBJ1-5; 10 bases are shared with TRBD1. This CDR3 contains 15 residues. V trimming: 6 bases; J trimming: 5 bases; junction bases outside the gene matches: 7. Looked up from germline, CDR1 is MNHNS and CDR2 is SASEGT.